Given below is one TCR beta chain in context. The source of the sample is a study of shared clonotypes between healthy human individuals. With 0 bases removed from V and 4 bases from J, the gap between germline ends came to 15 bases. The CDR3 length is 16 residues. Germline lookup yields CDR1 MNHEY and CDR2 SVGAGI. Clones were read by immunoSEQ multiplex PCR, and TCRdb kept only the in-frame ones, dropping some. The table lists 2 million to 2.5 million clones, around 93% of them singletons. The naive CD8 fraction comprised CD45RO-negative cells positively selected for CCR7 and excluded terminally differentiated effector memory CD45RA+ cells.

V and J are TRBV6-5 and TRBJ1-2; the D is unclear. The sequenced sample was naive CD8+ T cells from PBMCs. The receptor comes from a man younger than 35 in good health. Some clones in this sample may be carry-over from other donors' samples. This CDR3 is CASSYSLPGASYGYTF. The CDR3 DNA is TGTGCCAGCAGTTACTCCCTGCCAGGAGCATCCTATGGCTACACCTTC.